This record looks at one T cell receptor beta chain sequence and its context. It lacks a known antigen. Base qualities are not at hand, and no much larger clone is one base apart. One collaborating source in Seattle enrolled patients while the patients were actively infected and followed the patients over time throughout the course of disease. Whole blood was collected in K2EDTA tubes by collaborating institutions according to the institutions' own protocols. For TCRbeta analysis, collaborator samples were shipped as frozen whole blood, as isolated PBMCs, or as DNA extracted from either sample type. The immunoSEQ Assay, a bias-controlled multiplex PCR, was used to amplify TCRbeta CDR3 regions from genomic DNA. The paper's data handling went like this. The number of nucleated cells in each sample was estimated from the amplification of reference gene primers within the assay. To quantify the absolute abundance of each unique TCRbeta CDR3 rearrangement, sequence reads were collapsed and filtered. For each sample, productive Simpson clonality was calculated as the square root of Simpson's diversity index over productive rearrangements. Held by TCRdb, this immuneACCESS table contains in-frame sequences only and omits some clones. Under half of the omission traces to an unresolved V gene where checked; the cause of the rest is unknown. D and trimming were read from the DNA, whereas the V and J calls and clone size are those reported in that table. This sample comprises roughly 180,000 clones, 94% of them detected only once. The ten largest clones represent about 0.76% of the sample.

The data are from a study of blood T cell repertoires in COVID-19 (dated by TCRdb to 2020 to 2021). About the study as a whole: Samples from collaborators originated in the United States, Italy and Spain and spanned both the acute and convalescent phases of COVID-19. The repertoires were released in a freely available public database meant as a resource for research on the immune response to SARS-CoV-2. Deeply sampled blood TCRbeta repertoires from subjects exposed to, actively infected with, or recovered from COVID-19 were included in the dataset. Sample metadata almost always included a de-identified subject ID, COVID-19 status, age in years and sex. The material from the prospective study consisted of cDNA or gDNA derived from T cells, B-cell-depleted T cells, or PBMCs. Samples were obtained from the ongoing ImmuneRACE study (first 160 participants) and from roughly 1,300 subjects provided by 6 global collaborators. HLA class I and class II types, where available, came from metadata supplied by the sample provider rather than from assay-based typing. The paper as a whole reports these results and caveats: The quantity of clinical and demographic metadata differed by source and by participant and was supplied without curation.

The CDR3 covers 16 residues, taking in both the cysteine and the phenylalanine. The retained sequence is limited to the CDR3, 48 bases, with the frame set at the first base. The CDR1 and CDR2 encoded by the germline V gene (reference sequence) are MNHEY and SMNVEV. The junction shows trimming of 1 base on V and 2 bases on J, and the gene matches do not reach 4 bases of it. Here the chain combines TRBV27 and TRBJ1-3, and TRBD1 aligns with 8 junction nucleotides. The TCR was taken from a man aged 25 to 45 with COVID-19, enrolled during active disease. Sequenced: peripheral blood. This receptor carries the CDR3 CASSLLGRGPGNTIYF. In nucleotide form, the sequence is TGTGCCAGCAGTTTATTGGGCAGGGGGCCTGGAAACACCATATATTTT.